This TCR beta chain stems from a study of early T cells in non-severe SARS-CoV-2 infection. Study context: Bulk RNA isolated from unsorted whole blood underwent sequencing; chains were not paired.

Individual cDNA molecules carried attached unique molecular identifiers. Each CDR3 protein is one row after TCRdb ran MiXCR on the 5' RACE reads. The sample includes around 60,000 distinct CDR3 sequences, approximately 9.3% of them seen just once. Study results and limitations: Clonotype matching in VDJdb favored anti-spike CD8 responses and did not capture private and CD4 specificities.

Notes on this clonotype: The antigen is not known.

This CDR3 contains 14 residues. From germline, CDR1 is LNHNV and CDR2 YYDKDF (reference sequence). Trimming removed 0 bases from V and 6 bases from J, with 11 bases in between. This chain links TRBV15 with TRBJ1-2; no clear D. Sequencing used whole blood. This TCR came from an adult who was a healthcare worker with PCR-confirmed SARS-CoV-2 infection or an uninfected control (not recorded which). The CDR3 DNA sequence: TGTGCCACCAGCAGAGATGCCAGCGCCCATGGCTACACCTTC. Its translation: CATSRDASAHGYTF. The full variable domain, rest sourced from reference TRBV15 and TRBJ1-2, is DAMVIQNPRYQVTQFGKPVTLSCSQTLNHNVMYWYQQKSSQAPKLLFHYYDKDFNNEADTPDNFQSRRPNTSFCFLDIRSPGLGDTAMYLCATSRDASAHGYTFGSGTRLTVV.